The entry below describes one T cell receptor (beta chain). Its antigen remains unidentified. Looked up from germline, CDR1 is SQVTM and CDR2 is ANQGSEA. The CDR3 has 14 amino acids. V lost 3 bases and J 7 bases, leaving 15 bases between the germline ends. This specimen comes from a study of cytomegalovirus exposure and HLA in healthy donors. A multiplex PCR was run with 60 Vbeta primers and 13 Jbeta primers. The assay was immunoSEQ multiplex PCR, and TCRdb's table has in-frame clones only and misses some. Of 150,000 to 200,000 clones in the sample, about 82% are singletons; the top ten hold 2% to 3%. Study findings and constraints: Most TCR sequences proved rare, with some public TCRs found in many donors. The authors enumerated 180 or so TCR beta chains as linked to cytomegalovirus. Roughly uniform sequencing depth across donors was assumed, possibly incorrectly.

The genes are TRBV29-1 and TRBJ1-4; D may be TRBD1 (6 bases). The sample consisted of PBMCs. The receptor was derived from a male donor in good health and CMV-seronegative. CDR3 in DNA: TGCAGCGTTGATTGGGAGGGGGATGGTGAAAAACTGTTTTTT. It is translated as CSVDWEGDGEKLFF.